This TCR beta chain was captured in a study of vaccination effects on CD4 cells after COVID-19. Antigen-specific CD4+ T cells were first expanded with viral peptide pools by the ViraFEST assay and only then sequenced. Cells that had been cultured for 10 days were the source of isolated CD4+ T cells. Vaccine recipients had no previous SARS-CoV-2 infection; their nucleocapsid antibodies were negative. Comments on this clone: Its antigen is not identified.

The germline V and J ends were trimmed by 0 bases and 3 bases, with 14 bases remaining between them. Germline V lookup: CDR1 LNHDA, CDR2 SQIVND (reference sequence). The CDR3 is made up of 16 amino acids. TCRdb keeps only in-frame clones here, not all; method: immunoSEQ multiplex PCR. The data show over 45,000 clones, approximately 70% seen once. The V call is TRBV19, the J call TRBJ1-1; TRBD1 is a possible D gene (5 bases). Sample: CD4+ T cells from PBMCs cultured with SARS-CoV-2 spike peptides, taken before COVID-19 vaccination. The TCR was taken from a human donor who received a COVID-19 vaccine. For the CDR3, the DNA is TGTGCCAGTAGTATAGAAGGGGTTTGGGTGGACACTGAAGCTTTCTTT. Translating gives CASSIEGVWVDTEAFF. The full variable domain, with the rest looked up from reference TRBV19 and TRBJ1-1, is DGGITQSPKYLFRKEGQNVTLSCEQNLNHDAMYWYRQDPGQGLRLIYYSQIVNDFQKGDIAEGYSVSREKKESFPLTVTSAQKNPTAFYLCASSIEGVWVDTEAFFGQGTRLTVV.